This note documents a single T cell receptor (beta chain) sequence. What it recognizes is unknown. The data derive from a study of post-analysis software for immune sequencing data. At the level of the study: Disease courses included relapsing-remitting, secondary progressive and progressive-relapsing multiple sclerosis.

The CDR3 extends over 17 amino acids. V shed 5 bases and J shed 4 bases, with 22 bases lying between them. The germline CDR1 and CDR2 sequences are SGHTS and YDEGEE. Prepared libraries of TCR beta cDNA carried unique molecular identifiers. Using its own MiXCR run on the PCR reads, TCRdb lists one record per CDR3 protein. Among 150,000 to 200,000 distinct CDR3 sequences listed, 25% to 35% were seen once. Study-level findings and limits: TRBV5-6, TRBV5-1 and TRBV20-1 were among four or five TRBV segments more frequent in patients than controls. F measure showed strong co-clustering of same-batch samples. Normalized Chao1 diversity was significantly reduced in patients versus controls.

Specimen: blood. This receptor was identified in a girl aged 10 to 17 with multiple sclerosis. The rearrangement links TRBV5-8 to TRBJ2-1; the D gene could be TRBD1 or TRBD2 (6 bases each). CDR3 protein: CASSPPEKRGDYNEQFF. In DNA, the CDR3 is TGTGCCAGCAGTCCCCCAGAAAAGAGGGGGGATTACAATGAGCAGTTCTTC.